The 7 T cell receptor beta chains below all came from one sample that was sequenced in a study of T cell responses to AZD1222 COVID-19 vaccine. Assay: immunoSEQ multiplex PCR; the TCRdb copy retains only in-frame clones and omits some. This table has roughly 80,000 clones, 85% to 90% appearing once. The starting material was peripheral blood, obtained on day 0 of MenACWY control vaccination. Receptor source: an adult in good health.

The chain recombines TRBV9 with TRBJ2-1; 9 positions match TRBD2. The germline gives CDR1 SGDLS, CDR2 YYNGEE. The CDR3 loop spans 15 amino acids. Trimming cost V 2 bases and J 8 bases; bases outside gene matches: 8. In DNA form, the CDR3 reads TGTGCCAGCAGCGTCTTTGCGGGAGGGCCGGATGAGCAGTTCTTC. Its protein is CASSVFAGGPDEQFF.

The chain links TRBV27 to TRBJ1-6; D is unclear. CDR3 size: 14 residues. Looked up from germline, CDR1 is MNHEY and CDR2 is SMNVEV (reference sequence). V was trimmed by 3 bases and J by 7 bases, leaving 10 bases between them. As DNA, the CDR3 is TGTGCCAGCAGTTTCCGACCTGTAAATTCACCCCTCCACTTT. Protein: CASSFRPVNSPLHF.

The chain has TRBV6-2 or TRBV6-3 and TRBJ2-6; a possible D gene is TRBD1 (6 bases). The CDR3 contains 18 residues. V lost 6 bases, J lost 2 bases, and 20 bases lay in between. Germline CDR1 is MNHEY and CDR2 is SVGEGT. The chain's CDR3 is CASSLLIQGTTGANVLTF. CDR3 sequence (DNA): TGTGCCAGCAGCCTCCTAATACAGGGTACAACTGGGGCCAACGTCCTGACTTTC.

The genes are TRBV4-1 and TRBJ2-7; 14 bases line up with TRBD2. The CDR3 length is 18 residues. V shed 0 bases, J shed 4 bases, and the junction held 8 bases outside the gene matches. Germline V gene data show CDR1 as MGHRA and CDR2 as YSYEKL. CDR3 region: CASSQDKGLAGVVYEQYF. As DNA, the CDR3 is TGCGCCAGCAGCCAAGATAAGGGACTAGCGGGAGTGGTTTACGAGCAGTACTTC.

V gene TRBV7-2 combines with J gene TRBJ1-6; D remains ambiguous. Germline assignment: CDR1 SGHTA and CDR2 FQGNSA. The V and J ends lost 2 bases and 9 bases respectively, with 11 bases between them. This CDR3 has 14 amino acids. DNA for the CDR3: TGTGCCAGCAGCTTAAGGCAGGAACGTTCACCCCTCCACTTT. It encodes CASSLRQERSPLHF.

This clone was seen more than once but under ten times. The chain combines TRBV4-1 with TRBJ2-4, with D uncertain. The CDR3 sequence is 17 residues long. CDR1 is MGHRA and CDR2 is YSYEKL in the germline V gene. The V and J ends lost 1 base and 0 bases respectively, with 13 bases between them. This chain's CDR3 is CASSQGVSNLAKNIQYF. In nucleotides, the CDR3 is TGCGCCAGCAGCCAAGGGGTCTCGAATCTAGCCAAAAACATTCAGTACTTC.

The chain couples TRBV10-3 to TRBJ1-5; tentative D call: TRBD1 (5 bases). The ends were cut back, 0 bases at V and 7 bases at J, with 10 bases in the middle. CDR1 and CDR2 (germline): ENHRY, SYGVKD. CDR3 length: 14 amino acids. This CDR3 reads CAISESQGGQPQHF. The CDR3 nucleotides read TGTGCCATCAGTGAGTCGCAGGGCGGGCAGCCCCAGCATTTT.